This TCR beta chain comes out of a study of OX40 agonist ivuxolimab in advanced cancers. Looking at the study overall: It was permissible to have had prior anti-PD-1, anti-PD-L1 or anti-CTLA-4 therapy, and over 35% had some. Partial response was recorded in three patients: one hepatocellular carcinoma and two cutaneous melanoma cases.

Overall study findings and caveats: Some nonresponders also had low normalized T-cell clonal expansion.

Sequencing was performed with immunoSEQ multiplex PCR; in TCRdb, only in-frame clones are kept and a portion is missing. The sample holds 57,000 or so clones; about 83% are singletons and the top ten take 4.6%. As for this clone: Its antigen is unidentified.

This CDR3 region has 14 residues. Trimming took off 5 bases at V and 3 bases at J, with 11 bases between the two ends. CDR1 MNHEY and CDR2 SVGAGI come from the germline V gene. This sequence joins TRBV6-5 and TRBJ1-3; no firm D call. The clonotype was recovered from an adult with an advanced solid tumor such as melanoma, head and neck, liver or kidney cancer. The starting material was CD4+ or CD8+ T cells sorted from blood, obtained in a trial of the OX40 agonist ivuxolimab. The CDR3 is CASSAGRGGNTIYF. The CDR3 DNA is TGTGCCAGCAGTGCGGGCCGGGGTGGAAACACCATATATTTT.